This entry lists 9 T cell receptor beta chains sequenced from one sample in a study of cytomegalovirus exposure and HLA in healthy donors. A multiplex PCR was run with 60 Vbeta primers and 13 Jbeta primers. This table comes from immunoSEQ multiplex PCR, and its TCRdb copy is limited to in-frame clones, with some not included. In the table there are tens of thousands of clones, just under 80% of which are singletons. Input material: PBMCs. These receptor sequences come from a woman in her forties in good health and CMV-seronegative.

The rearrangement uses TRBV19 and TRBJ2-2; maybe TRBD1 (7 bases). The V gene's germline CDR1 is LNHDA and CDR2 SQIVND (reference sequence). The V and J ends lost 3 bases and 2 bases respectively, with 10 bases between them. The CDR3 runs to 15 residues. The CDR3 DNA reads TGTGCCAGTAGTATCAGGGGGGTCAACACCGGGGAGCTGTTTTTT. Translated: CASSIRGVNTGELFF.

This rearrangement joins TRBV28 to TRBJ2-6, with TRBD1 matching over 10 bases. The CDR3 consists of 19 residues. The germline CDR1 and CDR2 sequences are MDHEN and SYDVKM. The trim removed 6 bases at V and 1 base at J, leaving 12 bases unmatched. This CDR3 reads CASRFTSTGGFSGANVLTF. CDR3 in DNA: TGTGCCAGCAGGTTTACGTCGACAGGGGGCTTTTCTGGGGCCAACGTCCTGACTTTC.

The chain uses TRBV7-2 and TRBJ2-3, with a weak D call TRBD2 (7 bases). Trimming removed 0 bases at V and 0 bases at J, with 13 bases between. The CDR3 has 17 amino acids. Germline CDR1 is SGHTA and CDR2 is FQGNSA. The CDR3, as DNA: TGTGCCAGCAGCTTAGCGGCGGGGGCCCGGAGCACAGATACGCAGTATTTT. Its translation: CASSLAAGARSTDTQYF.

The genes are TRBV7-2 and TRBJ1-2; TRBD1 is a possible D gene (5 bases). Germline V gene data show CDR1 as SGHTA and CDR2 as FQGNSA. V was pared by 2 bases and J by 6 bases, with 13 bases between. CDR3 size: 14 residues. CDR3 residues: CASSLRAWGDGYTF. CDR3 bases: TGTGCCAGCAGCTTACGGGCTTGGGGCGATGGCTACACCTTC.

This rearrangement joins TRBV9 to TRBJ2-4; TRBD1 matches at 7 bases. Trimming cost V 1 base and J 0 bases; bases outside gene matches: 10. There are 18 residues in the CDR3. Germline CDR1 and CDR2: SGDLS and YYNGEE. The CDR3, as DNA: TGTGCCAGCAGCGTAACAACAGGGGACGTTAAAGCCAAAAACATTCAGTACTTC. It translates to CASSVTTGDVKAKNIQYF.

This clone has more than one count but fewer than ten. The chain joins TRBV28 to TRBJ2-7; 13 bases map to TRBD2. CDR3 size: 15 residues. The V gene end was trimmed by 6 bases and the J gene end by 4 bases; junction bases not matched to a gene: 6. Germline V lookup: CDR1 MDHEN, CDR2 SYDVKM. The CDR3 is CASSPQTSGRYEQYF. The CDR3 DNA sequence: TGTGCCAGCAGCCCTCAGACTAGCGGGAGGTACGAGCAGTACTTC.

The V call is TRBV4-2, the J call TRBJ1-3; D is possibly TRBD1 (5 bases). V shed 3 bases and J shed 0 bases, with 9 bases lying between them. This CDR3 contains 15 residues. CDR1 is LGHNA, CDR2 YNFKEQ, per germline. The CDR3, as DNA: TGTGCCAGCAGCCAGCGGGACGGCTCTGGAAACACCATATATTTT. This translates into CASSQRDGSGNTIYF.

CDR3 bases: TGTGCCAGCAGCCTAGAAGGACAGGGCCTGTACCAAGAGACCCAGTACTTC. Translated, it gives CASSLEGQGLYQETQYF. V usage is TRBV5-6 and J usage is TRBJ2-5; 8 bases fit TRBD1. V shed 4 bases and J 0 bases; nucleotides not matched to a gene: 11. The CDR3 sequence is 17 residues long. Germline V CDR1 and CDR2: SGHDT, YYEEEE.

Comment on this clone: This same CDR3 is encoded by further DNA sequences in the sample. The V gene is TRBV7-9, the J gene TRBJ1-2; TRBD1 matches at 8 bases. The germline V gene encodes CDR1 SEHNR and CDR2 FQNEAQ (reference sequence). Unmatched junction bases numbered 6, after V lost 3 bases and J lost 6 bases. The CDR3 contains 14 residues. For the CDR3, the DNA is TGTGCCAGCAGCTTGGACCGGACAGGGAATGGCTACACCTTC. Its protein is CASSLDRTGNGYTF.